This T cell receptor (beta chain) was retrieved from a study of blood T cell repertoires in COVID-19. Study as a whole: T cells, B-cell-depleted T cells, or PBMCs supplied cDNA or gDNA.

Sequencing was performed with immunoSEQ multiplex PCR; in TCRdb, only in-frame clones are kept and a portion is missing. The repertoire has fewer than 350,000 clones, nearly 90% of them found once; the top ten carry just under 1%. Trimming pared 0 bases from V and 2 bases from J, leaving 23 bases between. The germline gives CDR1 SGDLS, CDR2 YYNGEE. This CDR3 is built from 19 residues. Living in roughly 25 US areas, the participants were between roughly 18 and 89 years of age. All recovered Cohort 3 donors got two negative PCRs, got clearance, or saw symptom resolution. The sequencing sample was made of PBMCs or T cells enriched from blood (not recorded which). This receptor was taken from a woman under 40 who had recovered from COVID-19. The gene calls are TRBV9 and TRBJ1-1; D is unclear. Here the CDR3 DNA reads TGTGCCAGCAGCGTAGGGTACTCGCGGTTAGAGGTTCCCAACACTGAAGCTTTCTTT. Amino acid sequence: CASSVGYSRLEVPNTEAFF.